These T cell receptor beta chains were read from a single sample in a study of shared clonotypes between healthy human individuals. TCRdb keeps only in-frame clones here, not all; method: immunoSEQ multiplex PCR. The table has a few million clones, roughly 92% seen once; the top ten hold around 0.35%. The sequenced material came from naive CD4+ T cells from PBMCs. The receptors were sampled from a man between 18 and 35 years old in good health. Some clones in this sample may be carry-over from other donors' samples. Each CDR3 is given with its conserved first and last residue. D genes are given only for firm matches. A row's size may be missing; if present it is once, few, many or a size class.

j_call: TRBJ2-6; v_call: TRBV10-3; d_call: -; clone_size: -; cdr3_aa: CAISDPQFSGANVLTF; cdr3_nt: TGTGCCATCAGTGACCCCCAATTCTCTGGGGCCAACGTCCTGACTTTC
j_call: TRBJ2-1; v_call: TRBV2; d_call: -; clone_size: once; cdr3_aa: CASSRGGNEQFF; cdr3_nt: TGTGCCAGCAGCCGAGGGGGTAATGAGCAGTTCTTC
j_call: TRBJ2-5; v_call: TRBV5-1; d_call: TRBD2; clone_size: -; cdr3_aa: CASSLAGVGETQYF; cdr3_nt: TGCGCCAGCAGCCTGGCGGGGGTCGGGGAGACCCAGTACTTC
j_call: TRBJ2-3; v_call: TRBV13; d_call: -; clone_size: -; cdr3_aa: CASSQLGTDTQYF; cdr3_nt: TGTGCCAGCAGCCAACTAGGCACAGATACGCAGTATTTT
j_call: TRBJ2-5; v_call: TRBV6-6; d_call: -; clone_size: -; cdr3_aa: CASSYVPGGTQYF; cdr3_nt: TGTGCCAGCAGTTACGTCCCCGGGGGGACCCAGTACTTC
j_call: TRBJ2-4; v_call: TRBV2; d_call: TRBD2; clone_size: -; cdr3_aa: CASSSTRGGAKNIQYF; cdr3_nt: TGTGCCAGCAGTTCGACTAGGGGAGGGGCCAAAAACATTCAGTACTTC
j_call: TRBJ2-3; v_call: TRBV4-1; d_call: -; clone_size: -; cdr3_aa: CASSQDQAINNTQYF; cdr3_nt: TGCGCCAGCAGCCAAGATCAGGCCATCAATAATACGCAGTATTTT
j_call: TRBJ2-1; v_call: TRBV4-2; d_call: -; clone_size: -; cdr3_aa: CASSQDDYLRREQFF; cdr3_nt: TGTGCCAGCAGCCAAGATGACTACCTCCGGCGTGAGCAGTTCTTC
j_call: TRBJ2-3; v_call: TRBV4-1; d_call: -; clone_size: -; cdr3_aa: CASSHVLATDTQYF; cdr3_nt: TGCGCCAGCAGCCATGTACTCGCCACAGATACGCAGTATTTT
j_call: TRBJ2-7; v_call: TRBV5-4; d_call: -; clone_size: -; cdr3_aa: CASSSEGSSYEQYF; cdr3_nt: TGTGCCAGCAGCTCAGAGGGAAGCTCCTACGAGCAGTACTTC
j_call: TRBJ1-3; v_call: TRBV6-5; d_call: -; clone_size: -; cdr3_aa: CASSYGTQGNTIYF; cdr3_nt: TGTGCCAGCAGTTACGGGACGCAAGGAAACACCATATATTTT
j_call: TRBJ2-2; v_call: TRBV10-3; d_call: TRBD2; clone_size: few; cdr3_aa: CAISLSSGKNTGELFF; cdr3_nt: TGTGCCATCAGTCTATCTAGCGGGAAGAACACCGGGGAGCTGTTTTTT
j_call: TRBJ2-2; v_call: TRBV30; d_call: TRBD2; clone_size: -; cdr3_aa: CACSNPAGAVTGELFF; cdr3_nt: TGTGCCTGTTCGAACCCAGCGGGAGCGGTAACCGGGGAGCTGTTTTTT
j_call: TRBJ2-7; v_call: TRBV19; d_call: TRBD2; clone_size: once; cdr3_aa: CASSYGGMVLGEQYF; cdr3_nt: TGTGCCAGTAGTTACGGGGGGATGGTCCTCGGGGAGCAGTACTTC
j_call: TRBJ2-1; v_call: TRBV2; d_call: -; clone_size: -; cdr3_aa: CASSEARGTLGEQFF; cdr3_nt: TGTGCCAGCAGTGAAGCGAGGGGGACACTCGGTGAGCAGTTCTTC
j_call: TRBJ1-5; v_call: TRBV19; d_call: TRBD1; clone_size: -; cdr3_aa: CASSQQDRERLSNQPQHF; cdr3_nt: TGTGCCAGTAGTCAGCAGGACAGGGAAAGACTTAGCAATCAGCCCCAGCATTTT
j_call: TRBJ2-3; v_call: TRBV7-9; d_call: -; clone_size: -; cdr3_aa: CASSSAGTDTQYF; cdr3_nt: TGTGCCAGCAGCTCGGCGGGCACAGATACGCAGTATTTT
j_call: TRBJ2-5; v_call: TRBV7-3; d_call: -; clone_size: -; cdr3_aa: CASSLYRQETQYF; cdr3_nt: TGTGCCAGCAGCTTATACAGGCAAGAGACCCAGTACTTC
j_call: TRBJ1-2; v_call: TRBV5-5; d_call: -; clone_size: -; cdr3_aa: CASSRQQGDFYLHYGYTF; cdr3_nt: TGTGCCAGCAGCCGTCAGCAGGGCGACTTCTACCTGCATTATGGCTACACCTTC
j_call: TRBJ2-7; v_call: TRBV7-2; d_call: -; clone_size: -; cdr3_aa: CASSFKRAAYEQYF; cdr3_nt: TGTGCCAGCAGTTTTAAGCGGGCAGCCTACGAGCAGTACTTC
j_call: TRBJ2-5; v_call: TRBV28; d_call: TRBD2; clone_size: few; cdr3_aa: CASSSRAGGAETQYF; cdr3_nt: TGTGCCAGCAGTTCCCGAGCGGGAGGAGCAGAGACCCAGTACTTC
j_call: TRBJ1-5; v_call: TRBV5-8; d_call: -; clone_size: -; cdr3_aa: CASFLGRGISNQPQHF; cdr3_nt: TGTGCCAGCTTTCTTGGAAGGGGGATAAGCAATCAGCCCCAGCATTTT